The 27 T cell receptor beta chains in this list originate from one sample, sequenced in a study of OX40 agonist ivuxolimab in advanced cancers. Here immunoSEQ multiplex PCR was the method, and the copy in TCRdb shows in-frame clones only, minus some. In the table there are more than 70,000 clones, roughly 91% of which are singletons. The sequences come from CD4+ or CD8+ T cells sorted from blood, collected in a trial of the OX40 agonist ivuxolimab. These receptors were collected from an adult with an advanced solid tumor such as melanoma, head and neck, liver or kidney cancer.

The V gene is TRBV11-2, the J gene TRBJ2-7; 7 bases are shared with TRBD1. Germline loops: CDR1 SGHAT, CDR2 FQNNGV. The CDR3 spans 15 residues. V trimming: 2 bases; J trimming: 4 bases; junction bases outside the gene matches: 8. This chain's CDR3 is CASSLIPDRRYEQYF. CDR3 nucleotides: TGTGCCAGCAGCTTAATTCCGGACAGGAGATACGAGCAGTACTTC.

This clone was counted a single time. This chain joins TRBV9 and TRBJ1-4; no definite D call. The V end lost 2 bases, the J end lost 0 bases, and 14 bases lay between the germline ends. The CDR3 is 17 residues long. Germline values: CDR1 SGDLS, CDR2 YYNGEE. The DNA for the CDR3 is TGTGCCAGCAGCGTCGGACGGTTTTTTGCAACTAATGAAAAACTGTTTTTT. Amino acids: CASSVGRFFATNEKLFF. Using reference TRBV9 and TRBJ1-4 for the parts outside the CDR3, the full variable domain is DSGVTQTPKHLITATGQRVTLRCSPRSGDLSVYWYQQSLDQGLQFLIQYYNGEERAKGNILERFSAQQFPDLHSELNLSSLELGDSALYFCASSVGRFFATNEKLFFGSGTQLSVL.

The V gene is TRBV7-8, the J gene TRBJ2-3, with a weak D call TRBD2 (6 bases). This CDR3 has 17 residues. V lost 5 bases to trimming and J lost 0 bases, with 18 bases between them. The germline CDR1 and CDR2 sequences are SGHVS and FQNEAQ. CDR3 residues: CASSHLGGAFSTDTQYF. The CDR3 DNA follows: TGTGCCAGCAGCCATCTGGGCGGGGCGTTCAGCACAGATACGCAGTATTTT.

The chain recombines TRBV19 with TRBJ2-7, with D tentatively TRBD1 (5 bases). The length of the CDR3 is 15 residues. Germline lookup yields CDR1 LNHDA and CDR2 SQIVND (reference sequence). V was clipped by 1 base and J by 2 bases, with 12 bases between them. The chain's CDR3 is CASSIVGQGPYEQYF. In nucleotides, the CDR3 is TGTGCCAGTAGTATAGTTGGTCAGGGTCCCTACGAGCAGTACTTC.

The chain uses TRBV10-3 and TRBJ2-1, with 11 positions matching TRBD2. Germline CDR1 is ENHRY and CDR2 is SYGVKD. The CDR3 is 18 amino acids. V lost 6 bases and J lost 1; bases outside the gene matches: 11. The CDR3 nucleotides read TGTGCCATCAGACCGACTAGCGGGGCAACCTATTCCTACAATGAGCAGTTCTTC. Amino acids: CAIRPTSGATYSYNEQFF.

The CDR3 DNA reads as TGCGCCAGCAGGGGGGGGAACACTGAAGCTTTCTTT. Its protein is CASRGGNTEAFF. The gene calls are TRBV4-3 and TRBJ1-1; maybe TRBD1 (5 bases). V was pared by 6 bases and J by 1 base, with 6 bases between. Looked up from germline, CDR1 is LGHNA and CDR2 is YSLEER. The CDR3 runs to 12 residues.

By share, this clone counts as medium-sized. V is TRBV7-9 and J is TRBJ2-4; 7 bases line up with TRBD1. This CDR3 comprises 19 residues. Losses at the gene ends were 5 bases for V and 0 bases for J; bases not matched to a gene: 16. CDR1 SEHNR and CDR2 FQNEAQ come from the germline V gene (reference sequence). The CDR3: CASSINKPTGDLAKNIQYF. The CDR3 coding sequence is TGTGCCAGCAGCATTAACAAGCCCACAGGGGATCTAGCCAAAAACATTCAGTACTTC.

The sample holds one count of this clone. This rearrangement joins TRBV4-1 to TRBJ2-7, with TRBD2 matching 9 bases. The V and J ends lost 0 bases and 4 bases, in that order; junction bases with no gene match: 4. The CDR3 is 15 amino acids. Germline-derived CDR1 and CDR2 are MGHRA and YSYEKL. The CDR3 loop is CASSQDAAGGYEQYF. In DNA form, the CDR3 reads TGCGCCAGCAGCCAAGATGCGGCGGGAGGGTACGAGCAGTACTTC.

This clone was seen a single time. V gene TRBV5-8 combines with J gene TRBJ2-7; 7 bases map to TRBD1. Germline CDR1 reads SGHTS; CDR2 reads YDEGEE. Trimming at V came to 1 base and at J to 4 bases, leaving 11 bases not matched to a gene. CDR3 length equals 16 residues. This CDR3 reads CASSLLVGDRIYEQYF. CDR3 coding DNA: TGTGCCAGCAGCTTGCTCGTCGGGGACAGAATATACGAGCAGTACTTC.

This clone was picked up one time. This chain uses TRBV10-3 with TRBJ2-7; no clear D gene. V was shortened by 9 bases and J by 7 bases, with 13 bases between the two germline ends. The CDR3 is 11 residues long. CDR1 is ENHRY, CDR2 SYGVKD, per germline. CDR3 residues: CAMQIANEQYF. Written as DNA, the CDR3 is TGTGCCATGCAAATCGCGAATGAGCAGTACTTC.

CDR3 in amino acids: CAWSSSLRTIAGEATYEQYF. CDR3 in DNA: TGTGCCTGGAGTTCTTCCCTCAGAACTATAGCGGGAGAGGCGACCTACGAGCAGTACTTC. The chain is built from TRBV30 and TRBJ2-7, with TRBD2 identical over 9 bases. V shed 2 bases and J 2 bases; nucleotides not matched to a gene: 22. The germline gives CDR1 GTSNPN, CDR2 SVGIG (reference sequence). The CDR3 is 20 residues long.

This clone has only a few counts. CDR3 nucleotide sequence: TGTGCCAGTAGCAGCTCAATGGGAAACTATGGCTACACCTTC. Amino acid sequence: CASSSSMGNYGYTF. This chain joins TRBV19 and TRBJ1-2; D unresolved. Germline-derived CDR1 and CDR2 are LNHDA and SQIVND (reference sequence). The CDR3 has 14 amino acids. Trimming removed 6 bases from V and 2 bases from J, with 13 bases in between.

The CDR3 reads CASSLVDRYDEAFF. CDR3 DNA: TGTGCCAGCAGCTTGGTGGACAGGTATGATGAAGCTTTCTTT. This chain links TRBV5-6 with TRBJ1-1, with TRBD1 matching over 7 bases. V lost 0 bases and J lost 7; bases outside the gene matches: 6. The CDR3 runs 14 residues. Germline values: CDR1 SGHDT, CDR2 YYEEEE.

DNA of the CDR3: TGTGCCAGCAGTTTTAGCACAGCTCGCTACGAGCAGTACTTC. Translated: CASSFSTARYEQYF. The chain recombines TRBV27 with TRBJ2-7; D uncertain. The CDR3 sequence is 14 residues long. CDR1 is MNHEY and CDR2 is SMNVEV in the germline V gene (reference sequence). V shed 3 bases and J shed 3 bases, with 12 bases lying between them.

DNA of the CDR3: TGTGCCAGCAGCATACTCCCGGGAGGTTTAAACGAGCAGTACTTC. As protein: CASSILPGGLNEQYF. This sequence joins TRBV28 and TRBJ2-7; TRBD2 aligns across 7 bases. Germline lookup yields CDR1 MDHEN and CDR2 SYDVKM. The CDR3 sequence is 15 residues long. Germline trimming cut 6 bases from V and 5 bases from J; bases unmatched to any gene: 13.

CDR3 nucleotide sequence: TGTGCCAGCAGTTTATTGGGCAGCACTAGCGGGACCCACGAGCAGTTCTTC. Its protein is CASSLLGSTSGTHEQFF. This rearrangement joins TRBV27 to TRBJ2-1, with 10 bases lining up with TRBD2. CDR1 and CDR2 from the germline V gene are MNHEY and SMNVEV (reference sequence). The trim removed 1 base at V and 10 bases at J, leaving 13 bases unmatched. The CDR3 is 17 amino acids.

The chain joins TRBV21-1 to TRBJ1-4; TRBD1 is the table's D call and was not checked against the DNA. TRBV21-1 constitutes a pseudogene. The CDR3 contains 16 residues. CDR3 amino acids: CASSRGGYAFNEKLFF. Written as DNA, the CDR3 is TGTGCCAGCAGCCGAGGGGGCTACGCTTTTAATGAAAAACTGTTTTTT.

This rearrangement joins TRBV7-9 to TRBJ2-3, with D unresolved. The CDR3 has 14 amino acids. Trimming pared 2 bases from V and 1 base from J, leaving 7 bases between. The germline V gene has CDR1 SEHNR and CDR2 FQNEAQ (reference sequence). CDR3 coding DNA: TGTGCCAGCAGCTTACTTGGGCGCACAGATACGCAGTATTTT. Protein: CASSLLGRTDTQYF. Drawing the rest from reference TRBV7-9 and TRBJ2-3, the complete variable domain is DTGVSQNPRHKITKRGQNVTFRCDPISEHNRLYWYRQTLGQGPEFLTYFQNEAQLEKSRLLSDRFSAERPKGSFSTLEIQRTEQGDSAMYLCASSLLGRTDTQYFGPGTRLTVL.

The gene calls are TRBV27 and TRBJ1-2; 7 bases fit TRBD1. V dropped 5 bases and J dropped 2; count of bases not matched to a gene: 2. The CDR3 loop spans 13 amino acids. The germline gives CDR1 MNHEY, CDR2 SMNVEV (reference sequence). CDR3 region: CASSPQGNYGYTF. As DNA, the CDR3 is TGTGCCAGCAGTCCACAGGGGAACTATGGCTACACCTTC.

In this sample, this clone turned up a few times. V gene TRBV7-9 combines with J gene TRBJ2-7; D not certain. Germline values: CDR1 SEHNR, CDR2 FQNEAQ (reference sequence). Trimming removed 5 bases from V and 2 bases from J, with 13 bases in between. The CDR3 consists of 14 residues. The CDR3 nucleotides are TGTGCCAGCAGCGCCCAGACAAGCCCCTACGAGCAGTACTTC. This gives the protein CASSAQTSPYEQYF.

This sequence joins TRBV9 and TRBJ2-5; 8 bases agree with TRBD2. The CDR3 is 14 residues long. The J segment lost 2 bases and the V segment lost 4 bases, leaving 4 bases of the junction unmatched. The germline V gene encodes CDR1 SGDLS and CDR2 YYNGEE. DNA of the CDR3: TGTGCCAGCAGCCCGCGGGGGGAGCAAGAGACCCAGTACTTC. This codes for CASSPRGEQETQYF.

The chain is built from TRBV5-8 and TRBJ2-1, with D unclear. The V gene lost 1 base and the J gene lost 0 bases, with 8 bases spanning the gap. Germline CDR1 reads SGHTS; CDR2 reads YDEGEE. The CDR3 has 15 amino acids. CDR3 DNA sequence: TGTGCCAGCAGCTTGAAACAGATCTCCTACAATGAGCAGTTCTTC. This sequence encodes CASSLKQISYNEQFF.

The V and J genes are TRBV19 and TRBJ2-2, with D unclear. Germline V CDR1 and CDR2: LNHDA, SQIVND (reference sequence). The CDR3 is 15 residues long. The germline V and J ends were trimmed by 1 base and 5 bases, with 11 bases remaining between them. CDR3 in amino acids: CASSIVPTRTGELFF. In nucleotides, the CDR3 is TGTGCCAGTAGTATAGTGCCAACTCGGACCGGGGAGCTGTTTTTT.

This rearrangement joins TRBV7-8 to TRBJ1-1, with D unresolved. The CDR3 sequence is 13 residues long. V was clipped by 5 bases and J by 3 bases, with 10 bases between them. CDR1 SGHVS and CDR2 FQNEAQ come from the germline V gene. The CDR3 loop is CASSPGVHTEAFF. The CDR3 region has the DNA TGTGCCAGCAGCCCCGGGGTGCACACTGAAGCTTTCTTT.

The CDR3: CAISERTEGRNTEAFF. CDR3 in DNA: TGTGCCATCAGTGAGCGAACGGAGGGTAGGAACACTGAAGCTTTCTTT. The gene calls are TRBV10-3 and TRBJ1-1; D is ambiguous. V was shortened by 2 bases and J by 1 base, with 14 bases between the two germline ends. Germline V gene sequence: CDR1 ENHRY, CDR2 SYGVKD. The CDR3 loop spans 16 amino acids.

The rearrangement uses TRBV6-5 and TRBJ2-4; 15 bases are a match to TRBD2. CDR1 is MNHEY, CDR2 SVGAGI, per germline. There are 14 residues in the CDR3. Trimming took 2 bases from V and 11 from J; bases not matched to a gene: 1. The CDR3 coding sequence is TGTGCCAGCAGTTACGGGACTAGCGGGGGGTTTCAGTACTTC. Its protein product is CASSYGTSGGFQYF.

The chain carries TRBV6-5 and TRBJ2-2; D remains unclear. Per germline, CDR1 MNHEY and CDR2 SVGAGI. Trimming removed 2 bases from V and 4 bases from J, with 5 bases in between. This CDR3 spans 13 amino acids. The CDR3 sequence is CASSYVPTGELFF. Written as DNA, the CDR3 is TGTGCCAGCAGTTACGTGCCCACCGGGGAGCTGTTTTTT.